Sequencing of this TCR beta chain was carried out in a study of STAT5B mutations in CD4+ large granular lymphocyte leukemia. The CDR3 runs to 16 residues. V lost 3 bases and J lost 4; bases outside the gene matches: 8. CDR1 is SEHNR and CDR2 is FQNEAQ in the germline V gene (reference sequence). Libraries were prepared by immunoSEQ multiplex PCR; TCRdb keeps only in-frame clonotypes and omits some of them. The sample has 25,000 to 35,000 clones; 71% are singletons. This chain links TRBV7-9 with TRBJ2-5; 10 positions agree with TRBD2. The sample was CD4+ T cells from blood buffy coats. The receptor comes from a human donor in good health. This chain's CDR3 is CASSLVRTSGLETQYF. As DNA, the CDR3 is TGTGCCAGCAGCTTGGTCCGGACTAGCGGCTTAGAGACCCAGTACTTC.